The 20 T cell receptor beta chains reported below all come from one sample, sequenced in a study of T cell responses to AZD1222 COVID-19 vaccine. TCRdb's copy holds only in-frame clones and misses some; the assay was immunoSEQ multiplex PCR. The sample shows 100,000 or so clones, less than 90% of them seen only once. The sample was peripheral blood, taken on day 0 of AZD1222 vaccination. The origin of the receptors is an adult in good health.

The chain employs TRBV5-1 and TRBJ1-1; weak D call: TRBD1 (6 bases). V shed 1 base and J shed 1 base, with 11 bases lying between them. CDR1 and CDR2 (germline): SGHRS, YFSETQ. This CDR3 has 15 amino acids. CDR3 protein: CASSLIAGQNTEAFF. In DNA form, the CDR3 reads TGCGCCAGCAGCTTGATAGCGGGACAGAACACTGAAGCTTTCTTT.

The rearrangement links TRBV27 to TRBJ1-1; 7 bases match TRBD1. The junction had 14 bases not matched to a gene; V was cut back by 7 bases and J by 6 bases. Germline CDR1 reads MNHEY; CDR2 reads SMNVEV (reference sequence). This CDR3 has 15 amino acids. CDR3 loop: CASKGTANGEAEAFF. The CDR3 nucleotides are TGTGCCAGCAAGGGGACAGCTAACGGGGAGGCTGAAGCTTTCTTT.

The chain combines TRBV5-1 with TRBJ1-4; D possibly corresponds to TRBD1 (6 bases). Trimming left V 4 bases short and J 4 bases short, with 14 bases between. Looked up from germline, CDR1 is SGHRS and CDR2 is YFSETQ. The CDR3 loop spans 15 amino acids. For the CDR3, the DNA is TGCGCCAGCAGCCCTACGACAGGACTTAATGAAAAACTGTTTTTT. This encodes CASSPTTGLNEKLFF. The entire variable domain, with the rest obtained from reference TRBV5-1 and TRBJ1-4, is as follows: KAGVTQTPRYLIKTRGQQVTLSCSPISGHRSVSWYQQTPGQGLQFLFEYFSETQRNKGNFPGRFSGRQFSNSRSEMNVSTLELGDSALYLCASSPTTGLNEKLFFGSGTQLSVL.

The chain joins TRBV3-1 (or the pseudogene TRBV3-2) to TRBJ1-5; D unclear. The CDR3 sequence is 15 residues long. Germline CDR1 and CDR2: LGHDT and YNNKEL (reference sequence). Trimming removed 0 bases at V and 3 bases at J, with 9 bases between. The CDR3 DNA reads TGTGCCAGCAGCCAAGATATTCGCTCCAATCAGCCCCAGCATTTT. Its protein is CASSQDIRSNQPQHF.

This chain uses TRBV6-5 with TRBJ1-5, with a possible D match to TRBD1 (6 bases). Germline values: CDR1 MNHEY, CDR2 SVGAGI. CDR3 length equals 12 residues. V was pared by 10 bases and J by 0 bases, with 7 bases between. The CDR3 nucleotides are TGTGCCACCAGGGGTAGCAATCAGCCCCAGCATTTT. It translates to CATRGSNQPQHF.

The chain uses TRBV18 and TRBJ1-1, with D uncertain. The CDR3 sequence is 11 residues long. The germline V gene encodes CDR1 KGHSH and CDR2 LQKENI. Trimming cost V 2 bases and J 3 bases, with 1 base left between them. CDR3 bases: TGTGCCAGCTCACCAGACACTGAAGCTTTCTTT. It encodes CASSPDTEAFF. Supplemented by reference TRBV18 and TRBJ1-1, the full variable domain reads NAGVMQNPRHLVRRRGQEARLRCSPMKGHSHVYWYRQLPEEGLKFMVYLQKENIIDESGMPKERFSAEFPKEGPSILRIQQVVRGDSAAYFCASSPDTEAFFGQGTRLTVV.

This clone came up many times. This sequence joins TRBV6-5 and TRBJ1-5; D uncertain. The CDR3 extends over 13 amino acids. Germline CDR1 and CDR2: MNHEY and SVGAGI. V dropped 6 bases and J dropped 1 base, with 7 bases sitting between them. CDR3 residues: CASSADSNQPQHF. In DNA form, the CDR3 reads TGTGCCAGCAGCGCGGACAGCAATCAGCCCCAGCATTTT.

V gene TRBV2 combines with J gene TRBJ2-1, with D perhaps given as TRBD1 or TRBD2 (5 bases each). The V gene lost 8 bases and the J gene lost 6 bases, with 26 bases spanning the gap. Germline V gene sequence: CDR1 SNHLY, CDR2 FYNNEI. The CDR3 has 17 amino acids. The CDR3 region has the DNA TGTGCCAGCTGCGGGCTTAGAGAGTGGGACGGATGCAATGAGCAGTTCTTC. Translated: CASCGLREWDGCNEQFF.

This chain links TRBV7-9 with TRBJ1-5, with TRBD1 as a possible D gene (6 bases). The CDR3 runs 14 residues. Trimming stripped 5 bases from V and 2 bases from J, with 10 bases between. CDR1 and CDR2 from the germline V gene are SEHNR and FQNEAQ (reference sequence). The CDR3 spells CASSAGAGNQPQHF. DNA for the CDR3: TGTGCCAGCAGCGCGGGGGCAGGCAATCAGCCCCAGCATTTT.

The CDR3 region has the DNA TGCGCCAGCAGCCGGGGACAGGGCGCCGGGGAGCTGTTTTTT. Protein sequence: CASSRGQGAGELFF. The rearrangement uses TRBV5-1 and TRBJ2-2, with 9 bases matching TRBD1. Unmatched junction bases numbered 4, after V lost 4 bases and J lost 6 bases. The CDR3 consists of 14 residues. In germline, CDR1 is SGHRS, CDR2 YFSETQ.

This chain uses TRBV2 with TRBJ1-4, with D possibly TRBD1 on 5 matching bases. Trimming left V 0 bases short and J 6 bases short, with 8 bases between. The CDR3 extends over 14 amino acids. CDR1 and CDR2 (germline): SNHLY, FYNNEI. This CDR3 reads CASSEAGGDEKLFF. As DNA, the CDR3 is TGTGCCAGCAGTGAAGCGGGGGGGGATGAAAAACTGTTTTTT. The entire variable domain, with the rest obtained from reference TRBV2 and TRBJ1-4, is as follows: EPEVTQTPSHQVTQMGQEVILRCVPISNHLYFYWYRQILGQKVEFLVSFYNNEISEKSEIFDDQFSVERPDGSNFTLKIRSTKLEDSAMYFCASSEAGGDEKLFFGSGTQLSVL.

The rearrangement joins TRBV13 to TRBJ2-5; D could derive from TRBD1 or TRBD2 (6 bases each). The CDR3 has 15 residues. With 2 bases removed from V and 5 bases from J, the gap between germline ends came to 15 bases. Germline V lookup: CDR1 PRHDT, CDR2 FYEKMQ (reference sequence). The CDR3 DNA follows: TGTGCCAGCAGCTTAAGCTTGGGGGGCGCTGAGACCCAGTACTTC. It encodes CASSLSLGGAETQYF.

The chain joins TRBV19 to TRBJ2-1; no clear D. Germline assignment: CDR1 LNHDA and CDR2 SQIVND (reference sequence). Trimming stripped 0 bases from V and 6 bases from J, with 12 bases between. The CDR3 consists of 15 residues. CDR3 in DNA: TGTGCCAGTAGTATAGATTCAGGTTCTGTCAATGAGCAGTTCTTC. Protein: CASSIDSGSVNEQFF.

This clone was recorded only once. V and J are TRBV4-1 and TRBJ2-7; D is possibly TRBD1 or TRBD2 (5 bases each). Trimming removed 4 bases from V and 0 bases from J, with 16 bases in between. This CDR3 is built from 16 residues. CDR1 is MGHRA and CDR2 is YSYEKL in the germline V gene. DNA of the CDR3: TGCGCCAGCAGCCCCGGGGACGCATCAAACTCCTACGAGCAGTACTTC. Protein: CASSPGDASNSYEQYF.

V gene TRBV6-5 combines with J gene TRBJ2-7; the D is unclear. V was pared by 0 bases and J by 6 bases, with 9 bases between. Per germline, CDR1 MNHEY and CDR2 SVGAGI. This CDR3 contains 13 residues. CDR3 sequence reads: CASSYSMIGEQYF. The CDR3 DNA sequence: TGTGCCAGCAGTTACTCGATGATCGGCGAGCAGTACTTC.

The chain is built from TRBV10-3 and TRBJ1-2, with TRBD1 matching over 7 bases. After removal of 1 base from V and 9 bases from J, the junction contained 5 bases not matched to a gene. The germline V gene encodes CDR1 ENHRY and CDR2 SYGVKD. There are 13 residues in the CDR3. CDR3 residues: CAISEYTGQRYTF. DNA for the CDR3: TGTGCCATCAGTGAGTATACGGGACAGCGCTACACCTTC.

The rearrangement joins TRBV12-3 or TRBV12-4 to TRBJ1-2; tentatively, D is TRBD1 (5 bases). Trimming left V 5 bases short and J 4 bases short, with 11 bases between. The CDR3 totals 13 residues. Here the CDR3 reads CASSAGTSYGYTF. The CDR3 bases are TGTGCCAGCAGTGCCGGGACTAGCTATGGCTACACCTTC.

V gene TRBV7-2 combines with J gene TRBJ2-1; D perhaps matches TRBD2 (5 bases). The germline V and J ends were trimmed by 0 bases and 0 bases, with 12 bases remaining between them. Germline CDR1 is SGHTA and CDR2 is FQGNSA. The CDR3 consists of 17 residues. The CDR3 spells CASSLARGLSSYNEQFF. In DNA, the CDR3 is TGTGCCAGCAGCTTAGCGCGCGGGCTAAGCTCCTACAATGAGCAGTTCTTC.

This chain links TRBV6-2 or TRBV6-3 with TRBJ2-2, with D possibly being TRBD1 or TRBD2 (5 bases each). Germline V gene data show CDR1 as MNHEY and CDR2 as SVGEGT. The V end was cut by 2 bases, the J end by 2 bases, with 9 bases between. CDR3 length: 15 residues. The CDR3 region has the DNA TGTGCCAGCAGTTACGGGACCACCAACACCGGGGAGCTGTTTTTT. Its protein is CASSYGTTNTGELFF.

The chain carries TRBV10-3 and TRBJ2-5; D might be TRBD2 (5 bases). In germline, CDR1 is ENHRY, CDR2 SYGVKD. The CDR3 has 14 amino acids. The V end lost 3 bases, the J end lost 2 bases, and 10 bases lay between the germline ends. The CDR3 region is CAISDLPGQETQYF. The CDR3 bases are TGTGCCATCAGTGACCTCCCGGGACAAGAGACCCAGTACTTC.